This entry concerns a single T cell receptor (beta chain). The antigen remains undetermined. This sample is part of a study of response to subunit inactivated influenza vaccine. Whole-study findings and limits: T cells newly recruited by each seasonal influenza vaccination are few, the authors suggested.

The CDR3 runs 16 residues. The junction had 13 bases not matched to a gene; V was cut back by 6 bases and J by 3 bases. Using its own MiXCR run on the RT-PCR reads, TCRdb lists one record per CDR3 protein. Among a few hundred thousand distinct CDR3 sequences, about 15% were seen once, and the ten largest hold approximately 10%. The input for sequencing was PBMCs from blood, taken 11 to 12 days after vaccination. The receptor was isolated from a middle-aged man who received an inactivated influenza vaccine. This chain links TRBV12-3 or TRBV12-4 with TRBJ1-1, with 7 bases that match TRBD1. CDR3 coding DNA: TGTGCCAGCAGCCCTAATAAGGGGCAGGGGGACACTGAAGCTTTCTTT. Protein product: CASSPNKGQGDTEAFF.